This T cell receptor beta chain was obtained from a study of siplizumab effects on memory and regulatory T cells. Study-wide points: Mappable alloreactive CD4+ clones were on average approximately 70% Treg-derived with siplizumab, approximately 26% in controls.

TCR templates, some 93,000 per sample, were assayed. Profiled with immunoSEQ multiplex PCR; TCRdb holds only in-frame clones, not every one. Among some 80,000 clones listed, just under 95% were seen once. The CDR3 runs 14 residues. The germline V gene has CDR1 SGDLS and CDR2 YYNGEE. V lost 6 bases and J 0 bases, leaving 10 bases between the germline ends. This clone was recorded only once. Its antigen is not identified. The chain couples TRBV9 to TRBJ2-4; D may be TRBD2 (5 bases). Sequenced material: CD8+ T cells sorted from blood. This clonotype was obtained from a human donor in good health. Here the CDR3 reads CASTGELAKNIQYF. CDR3 nucleotides: TGTGCCAGCACCGGGGAACTAGCCAAAAACATTCAGTACTTC.